Below are 22 T cell receptor beta chains sequenced from a single sample in a study of blood T cells in healthy people across ages. A second about 7 to 12 cycle PCR used barcoded and J-beta primers. TCRdb re-analysed the 5' RACE reads in MiXCR, keeping a single row per CDR3 protein. The table records almost 550,000 distinct CDR3 sequences, approximately 25% of them present only once. The same sample was also used in a study of T cells of mothers and their children.

The sequenced sample consisted of blood. The receptors here all came from a boy aged 5-17 years in good health.

This clonotype was observed a few times. The chain carries TRBV7-2 and TRBJ2-1; weak D call: TRBD2 (5 bases). The CDR3 contains 15 residues. V dropped 6 bases and J dropped 0 bases, with 12 bases sitting between them. Germline-derived CDR1 and CDR2 are SGHTA and FQGNSA. CDR3 region: CASRLERSSYNEQFF. In nucleotides, the CDR3 is TGTGCCAGCAGGCTAGAGCGGAGCTCCTACAATGAGCAGTTCTTC.

The chain has TRBV29-1 and TRBJ2-2, with D possibly TRBD1 on 6 matching bases. V lost 7 bases to trimming and J lost 6 bases, with 9 bases between them. Germline CDR1 is SQVTM and CDR2 is ANQGSEA. The CDR3 spans 11 residues. CDR3 DNA sequence: TGCAGCGCCGACAGGTCCGGGGAGCTGTTTTTT. It translates to CSADRSGELFF.

This chain links TRBV28 with TRBJ2-7; TRBD1 agrees at 10 bases. This CDR3 region has 16 residues. V trimming: 5 bases; J trimming: 4 bases; junction bases outside the gene matches: 11. The germline gives CDR1 MDHEN, CDR2 SYDVKM. The CDR3 DNA reads TGTGCCAGCAGTCCCACTGGACAGGGGGGGTCTTACGAGCAGTACTTC. Amino acids: CASSPTGQGGSYEQYF.

This clonotype was seen a few times. The rearrangement links TRBV12-5 to TRBJ1-1; weak D call: TRBD1 (5 bases). CDR1 is LGHNT and CDR2 is FRNRAP in the germline V gene. The CDR3 contains 15 residues. V lost 1 base, J lost 0 bases, and 9 bases lay in between. The DNA for the CDR3 is TGTGCTAGTGGTTTGGGGGGACTCCTGAACACTGAAGCTTTCTTT. Its translation is CASGLGGLLNTEAFF.

This sequence joins TRBV6-4 and TRBJ1-3; D is perhaps TRBD1 (5 bases). Germline assignment: CDR1 MRHNA and CDR2 SNTAGT. V lost 0 bases, J lost 1 base, and 13 bases lay in between. This CDR3 region has 17 residues. DNA of the CDR3: TGTGCCAGCAGTGACTCTGATCAGGGATGGTCTGGAAACACCATATATTTT. It yields the protein CASSDSDQGWSGNTIYF.

The rearrangement joins TRBV4-3 to TRBJ2-1; TRBD2 agrees at 11 bases. Germline CDR1 is LGHNA and CDR2 is YSLEER. There are 15 residues in the CDR3. J lost 5 bases, V lost 3 bases, and 3 bases had no gene match. The CDR3 reads CASSHLAGGNNEQFF. The CDR3 region has the DNA TGCGCCAGCAGCCATTTAGCGGGGGGGAACAATGAGCAGTTCTTC.

This chain connects TRBV5-1 to TRBJ2-2; 9 bases map to TRBD1. The germline gives CDR1 SGHRS, CDR2 YFSETQ. V was pared by 7 bases and J by 5 bases, with 9 bases of the junction left unmatched. The CDR3 contains 15 residues. As DNA, the CDR3 is TGCGCCAGCGCCCCGGGGACAGGGAGTACCGGGGAGCTGTTTTTT. This sequence encodes CASAPGTGSTGELFF.

The J gene is TRBJ2-1, the V gene TRBV5-1, with D unresolved. The closer fit of TRBJ2-7 to the DNA end suggests the J call may be wrong. This CDR3 spans 16 amino acids. The V gene's germline CDR1 is SGHRS and CDR2 YFSETQ. The CDR3 spells CASSLGSASQGHEQYF. Written as DNA, the CDR3 is TGCGCCAGCAGCTTGGGTTCGGCCAGTCAAGGCCACGAGCAGTACTTC.

Of note for this clonotype: A much bigger clone sits one base away, suggesting this may be a read error. V usage is TRBV6-2 or TRBV6-3 and J usage is TRBJ2-5; perhaps TRBD2 as D (6 bases). The DNA end lines up better with TRBJ2-1; the J call may be wrong. This CDR3 region has 14 residues. Germline values: CDR1 MNHEY, CDR2 SVGEGT. The CDR3 bases are TGTGCCAGCGGGTGGCTAACGGGGGACAATGAGCAGTTCTTC. Its protein is CASGWLTGDNEQFF.

As regards this clonotype: One junction end does not reproduce the germline sequence, and a read error may be involved. The chain joins TRBV5-8 to TRBJ2-1, with 11 positions matching TRBD2. Germline lookup yields CDR1 SGHTS and CDR2 YDEGEE. CDR3 length equals 15 residues. The CDR3: CASLSGRAAYNEQLF. CDR3 bases: TGTGCCAGTCTTAGCGGGAGGGCCGCCTACAATGAGCAGCTCTTC.

This clonotype was detected ten times or more. This rearrangement joins TRBV4-3 to TRBJ2-1; 8 nucleotides align to TRBD1. Germline V gene data show CDR1 as LGHNA and CDR2 as YSLEER. The CDR3 covers 17 residues. Germline trimming cut 0 bases from V and 6 bases from J; bases unmatched to any gene: 10. In nucleotides, the CDR3 is TGCGCCAGCAGCCAAGATCCCCCGACAGGGGAGCGCAATGAGCAGTTCTTC. It encodes CASSQDPPTGERNEQFF.

This rearrangement joins TRBV7-2 to TRBJ2-4, with D hard to call. Germline-derived CDR1 and CDR2 are SGHTA and FQGNSA. This CDR3 contains 17 residues. V dropped 1 base and J dropped 1 base, with 14 bases sitting between them. The CDR3 loop reads CASSLGASTQAKNIQYF. In DNA, the CDR3 is TGTGCCAGCAGCTTAGGAGCCTCCACCCAGGCCAAAAACATTCAGTACTTC.

The sample holds a few counts of this clonotype. The chain has TRBV20-1 and TRBJ1-4; 9 bases fit TRBD1. This CDR3 is built from 14 residues. Germline V lookup: CDR1 DFQATT, CDR2 SNEGSKA (reference sequence). With V trimmed by 3 bases and J by 6 bases, 5 bases remained unmatched. Here the CDR3 DNA reads TGCAGTGCTAGCGACAGGGGGTTAGATGAAAAACTGTTTTTT. Amino acids: CSASDRGLDEKLFF.

The chain couples TRBV20-1 to TRBJ2-5; no definite D call. Trimming pared 2 bases from V and 5 bases from J, leaving 15 bases between. Germline-derived CDR1 and CDR2 are DFQATT and SNEGSKA (reference sequence). CDR3 length: 14 amino acids. CDR3 in amino acids: CSARKTISPETQYF. In DNA form, the CDR3 reads TGCAGTGCTAGAAAGACAATTAGTCCGGAGACCCAGTACTTC.

This clonotype was seen a few times. The chain joins TRBV12-5 to TRBJ2-1; 9 nucleotides align to TRBD2. The J call may be mistaken, given a closer DNA end match to TRBJ2-5. This CDR3 has 15 residues. Germline V gives CDR1 LGHNT, CDR2 FRNRAP. CDR3 amino acids: CASGLGLAVPETQYF. The CDR3, as DNA: TGTGCTAGTGGTTTGGGACTAGCGGTTCCTGAGACCCAGTACTTC.

J is TRBJ1-2 and V is TRBV15; 7 nucleotides agree with TRBD1. The CDR3 has 13 residues. The germline CDR1 and CDR2 sequences are LNHNV and YYDKDF (reference sequence). V dropped 5 bases and J dropped 7; count of bases not matched to a gene: 7. The CDR3 DNA sequence: TGTGCCACCAGCGAGGGGGCATCTCTTGGCTACACCTTC. It codes for CATSEGASLGYTF.

This clonotype was counted between two and nine times. The chain couples TRBV6-2 or TRBV6-3 to TRBJ2-5; TRBD2 aligns across 11 bases. V shed 6 bases, J shed 7 bases, and the junction held 19 bases outside the gene matches. This CDR3 is 18 amino acids long. In germline, CDR1 is MNHEY, CDR2 SVGEGT. The CDR3 protein is CASRPVGLAGGSAGTQYF. For the CDR3, the DNA is TGTGCCAGCAGACCCGTAGGGCTAGCGGGAGGATCGGCGGGGACCCAGTACTTC.

This clonotype was found a few times. One junction end does not reproduce the germline sequence, and a read error may be involved. V gene TRBV7-7 combines with J gene TRBJ2-5, with TRBD1 identical over 11 bases. The end of the DNA aligns better with TRBJ2-7, so the J call may be wrong. The germline V gene has CDR1 SSHAT and CDR2 FNYEAQ (reference sequence). The CDR3 spans 15 residues. The DNA for the CDR3 is TGTGCTAGCAGCCCGGGACAGGGGGAAACCTACGAGCAGTACTTC. Amino acid sequence: CASSPGQGETYEQYF.

This chain joins TRBV21-1 and TRBJ2-7; TRBD2, as called in the table, went unchecked against the DNA. TRBV21-1 is a recognized pseudogene. The CDR3 sequence is 17 residues long. This CDR3 reads CAITSSGLAGEVHEQYF. The CDR3 DNA sequence: TGTGCCATCACCTCTAGCGGGCTAGCGGGAGAAGTCCACGAGCAGTACTTC.

V usage is TRBV12-3 or TRBV12-4 and J usage is TRBJ1-1; D uncertain. Trimming pared 7 bases from V and 0 bases from J, leaving 12 bases between. The length of the CDR3 is 14 residues. This CDR3 reads CASTAATLNTEAFF. The DNA for the CDR3 is TGTGCCAGCACCGCGGCGACACTGAACACTGAAGCTTTCTTT.

This chain connects TRBV15 to TRBJ2-7; no clear D. Trimming shortened V by 11 bases and J by 4 bases, and 9 bases separated the two germline ends. Germline V gene sequence: CDR1 LNHNV, CDR2 YYDKDF (reference sequence). The CDR3 has 10 amino acids. Here the CDR3 reads CAPSGYEQYF. The CDR3 DNA is TGTGCCCCCTCCGGATACGAGCAGTACTTC.

The chain joins TRBV14 to TRBJ1-1; no firm D call. V lost 0 bases to trimming and J lost 4 bases, with 9 bases between them. Germline CDR1 and CDR2: SGHDN and FVKESK. The CDR3 contains 14 residues. As DNA, the CDR3 is TGTGCCAGCAGCCAAGAGTTTGGGAGCACTGAAGCTTTCTTT. Translation: CASSQEFGSTEAFF. Drawing the rest from reference TRBV14 and TRBJ1-1, the complete variable domain is EAGVTQFPSHSVIEKGQTVTLRCDPISGHDNLYWYRRVMGKEIKFLLHFVKESKQDESGMPNNRFLAERTGGTYSTLKVQPAELEDSGVYFCASSQEFGSTEAFFGQGTRLTVV.